This entry lists 30 T cell receptor beta chains sequenced from one sample in a study of Graves' ophthalmopathy and Graves' hyperthyroidism. The study amplified TCR beta CDR3 regions using RNA transcripts. An initial RT-PCR round employing HTBI primers preceded a second-round multiplex PCR. Each CDR3 protein gets one entry after TCRdb re-called the multiplex PCR reads with MiXCR. There are 340,000 or so distinct CDR3 sequences in the sample; roughly 16% occur only once, and around 12% lies in the top ten. The material sequenced was peripheral blood. These receptors were taken from an adult man with Graves' ophthalmopathy.

The sample holds many counts of this clonotype. The rearrangement links TRBV7-3 to TRBJ1-2; unclear D gene. The CDR3 sequence is 14 residues long. Between the trimmed V and J ends, which lost 2 bases and 0 bases, there was a span of 7 bases. Germline V CDR1 and CDR2: SGHTA, FQGTGA. The CDR3 protein is CASSLGPSNYGYTF. The CDR3 DNA sequence: TGTGCCAGCAGCTTAGGACCCTCTAACTATGGCTACACCTTC.

This clonotype came up many times. This chain uses TRBV12-3 or TRBV12-4 with TRBJ1-5; D remains ambiguous. The CDR3 is 14 amino acids. V lost 5 bases, J lost 6 bases, and 14 bases lay in between. CDR3 sequence reads: CASSPSLGGQPQHF. Here the CDR3 DNA reads TGTGCCAGCAGTCCCTCGTTAGGCGGTCAGCCCCAGCATTTT.

At least ten counts were recorded for this clonotype. The chain carries TRBV5-1 and TRBJ1-2, with 12 bases that match TRBD1. Germline V gene sequence: CDR1 SGHRS, CDR2 YFSETQ. The CDR3 is 15 residues long. V trimming: 3 bases; J trimming: 6 bases; junction bases outside the gene matches: 6. The CDR3 sequence is CASSSGQGALDGYTF. CDR3 nucleotide sequence: TGCGCCAGCAGCTCGGGACAGGGGGCTCTCGATGGCTACACCTTC.

This clonotype was seen at least ten times. The chain has TRBV18 and TRBJ1-2, with 7 bases aligning to TRBD1. CDR1 and CDR2 from the germline V gene are KGHSH and LQKENI. The CDR3 contains 15 residues. V lost 2 bases, J lost 2 bases, and 5 bases stayed unmatched. The CDR3 sequence: CASSPGTAQNYGYTF. In nucleotides, the CDR3 is TGTGCCAGCTCACCAGGGACAGCCCAGAACTATGGCTACACCTTC.

This clonotype occurred many times. V is TRBV6-1 and J is TRBJ1-1; TRBD1 agrees at 8 bases. Unmatched junction bases numbered 9, after V lost 6 bases and J lost 0 bases. Per the germline V gene, CDR1 is MNHNS and CDR2 is SASEGT. CDR3 length: 16 residues. CDR3 loop: CASSRFIRGLNTEAFF. CDR3 bases: TGTGCCAGCAGCAGATTCATCAGGGGGCTGAACACTGAAGCTTTCTTT.

Many counts were recorded for this clonotype. The V gene is TRBV27, the J gene TRBJ2-5; no reliable D call. V lost 5 bases and J 1 base, leaving 11 bases between the germline ends. This CDR3 contains 14 residues. The germline V gene encodes CDR1 MNHEY and CDR2 SMNVEV (reference sequence). The CDR3 DNA reads TGTGCCAGCAGTCCAAATTGGATCCAAGAGACCCAGTACTTC. Residues: CASSPNWIQETQYF.

This clonotype was counted at least ten times. This chain uses TRBV10-3 with TRBJ1-2; 9 nucleotides agree with TRBD1. Germline values: CDR1 ENHRY, CDR2 SYGVKD. V was pared by 5 bases and J by 8 bases, with 12 bases of the junction left unmatched. CDR3 size: 15 residues. The CDR3 is CAISQPRDRVHGYTF. The CDR3 region has the DNA TGTGCCATCAGTCAGCCCCGGGACAGGGTACACGGCTACACCTTC.

This clonotype has a count of ten or more. V is TRBV20-1 and J is TRBJ1-1, with D unclear. The V and J ends lost 4 bases and 5 bases respectively, with 14 bases between them. Germline CDR1 and CDR2: DFQATT and SNEGSKA (reference sequence). This CDR3 comprises 13 residues. The CDR3 spells CSAIKGGITEAFF. The CDR3 DNA reads as TGCAGTGCTATAAAGGGTGGAATTACTGAAGCTTTCTTT.

A few counts support this clonotype. The genes are TRBV6-1 and TRBJ2-7, with 10 bases identical to TRBD1. The ends lost 1 base at V and 6 bases at J; junction bases unmatched: 6. This CDR3 comprises 15 residues. Per the germline V gene, CDR1 is MNHNS and CDR2 is SASEGT. The DNA for the CDR3 is TGTGCCAGCAGTGAAGACATGACAGGGGGCGGCGAGCAGTACTTC. Translating it yields CASSEDMTGGGEQYF.

This clonotype has a count of ten or more. V is TRBV7-2 and J is TRBJ2-7; 8 nucleotides line up with TRBD1. Unmatched junction bases numbered 7, after V lost 5 bases and J lost 7 bases. The CDR3 loop spans 13 amino acids. Germline CDR1 reads SGHTA; CDR2 reads FQGNSA. The CDR3 loop is CASSPQGAGEQYF. Written as DNA, the CDR3 is TGTGCCAGCAGCCCCCAGGGGGCGGGGGAGCAGTACTTC.

The chain combines TRBV6-1 with TRBJ1-5; 7 nucleotides match TRBD1. V trimming: 4 bases; J trimming: 6 bases; junction bases outside the gene matches: 6. CDR3 length: 14 amino acids. Germline V gives CDR1 MNHNS, CDR2 SASEGT. CDR3 in amino acids: CASSGQGRGQPQHF. In DNA, the CDR3 is TGTGCCAGCAGTGGACAGGGCAGAGGTCAGCCCCAGCATTTT.

In its sample, this clonotype was seen many times. The gene calls are TRBV28 and TRBJ1-6, with 10 bases aligning to TRBD1. The junction had 5 bases not matched to a gene; V was cut back by 5 bases and J by 7 bases. The CDR3 sequence is 15 residues long. Per the germline V gene, CDR1 is MDHEN and CDR2 is SYDVKM. CDR3 sequence reads: CASSPAGQGNSPLHF. The CDR3 DNA reads TGTGCCAGCAGTCCTGCGGGACAGGGGAATTCACCCCTCCACTTT. Full variable domain (missing parts from reference TRBV28 and TRBJ1-6): DVKVTQSSRYLVKRTGEKVFLECVQDMDHENMFWYRQDPGLGLRLIYFSYDVKMKEKGDIPEGYSVSREKKERFSLILESASTNQTSMYLCASSPAGQGNSPLHFGNGTRLTVT.

This clonotype occurred many times. This rearrangement joins TRBV6-2 or TRBV6-3 to TRBJ1-1; D gene ambiguous. V dropped 5 bases and J dropped 6 bases, with 10 bases sitting between them. The V gene's germline CDR1 is MNHEY and CDR2 SVGEGT. The CDR3 runs to 12 residues. The DNA for the CDR3 is TGTGCCAGCAGTCCGACGTGGGCTGAAGCTTTCTTT. Translating gives CASSPTWAEAFF.

A remark on this clonotype: Being one base from a much bigger clone, this may be a read error. This chain joins TRBV24-1 and TRBJ1-5; no reliable D call. The CDR3 length is 12 residues. The ends were cut back, 8 bases at V and 4 bases at J, with 8 bases in the middle. Germline CDR1 and CDR2: KGHDR and SFDVKD. The CDR3 DNA follows: TGTGCCACCACTGACGCGAATCAGCCCCAGCATTTT. Translation: CATTDANQPQHF.

The V gene is TRBV7-9, the J gene TRBJ1-1; maybe TRBD1 (6 bases). CDR3 length: 14 amino acids. Germline lookup yields CDR1 SEHNR and CDR2 FQNEAQ (reference sequence). V lost 1 base and J lost 6, with 12 bases in between. In nucleotides, the CDR3 is TGTGCCAGCAGCTTAGGTTGGGCAGGGGCTGAAGCTTTCTTT. Protein: CASSLGWAGAEAFF.

In its sample, this clonotype was seen many times. This chain uses TRBV6-2 or TRBV6-3 with TRBJ2-7; 9 bases line up with TRBD1. V lost 8 bases and J lost 0; bases outside the gene matches: 5. The CDR3 consists of 14 residues. Germline V lookup: CDR1 MNHEY, CDR2 SVGEGT. This CDR3 reads CASDRGQGSYEQYF. In DNA form, the CDR3 reads TGTGCCAGCGACAGGGGACAGGGCTCCTACGAGCAGTACTTC.

In its sample, this clonotype was seen many times. The V gene is TRBV6-2 or TRBV6-3, the J gene TRBJ2-5, with D possibly TRBD2 on 6 matching bases. V was trimmed by 4 bases and J by 2 bases, leaving 14 bases between them. This CDR3 spans 15 amino acids. In germline, CDR1 is MNHEY, CDR2 SVGEGT. The CDR3 reads CASSFPGLSQETQYF. DNA of the CDR3: TGTGCCAGCAGTTTCCCAGGACTATCGCAAGAGACCCAGTACTTC.

This clonotype was picked up many times. The J gene is TRBJ1-2, the V gene TRBV11-2, with TRBD1 matching over 7 bases. The germline CDR1 and CDR2 sequences are SGHAT and FQNNGV. The CDR3 totals 17 residues. V shed 5 bases, J shed 2 bases, and the junction held 14 bases outside the gene matches. The CDR3 is CASSAYLGTVDNYGYTF. The DNA of the CDR3 is TGTGCCAGCAGCGCCTATTTGGGGACAGTGGACAACTATGGCTACACCTTC.

This clonotype was observed at least ten times. The CDR3 spells CASSPTRQGTYEQYF. CDR3 bases: TGTGCCAGCAGTCCCACACGACAGGGGACCTACGAGCAGTACTTC. This chain links TRBV27 with TRBJ2-7, with 8 bases lining up with TRBD1. The V gene end was trimmed by 5 bases and the J gene end by 2 bases; junction bases not matched to a gene: 8. Germline CDR1 MNHEY, CDR2 SMNVEV (reference sequence). The CDR3 sequence is 15 residues long.

This clonotype was counted many times. V gene TRBV6-2 or TRBV6-3 combines with J gene TRBJ2-2, with 11 positions matching TRBD2. The ends lost 2 bases at V and 4 bases at J; junction bases unmatched: 9. This CDR3 region has 18 residues. Germline lookup yields CDR1 MNHEY and CDR2 SVGEGT. In nucleotides, the CDR3 is TGTGCCAGCAGTTACGGCCCTCCTAGCGGGGGGAGCACCGGGGAGCTGTTTTTT. Translation gives CASSYGPPSGGSTGELFF.

This clonotype has ten or more counts. The CDR3, as DNA: TGTGCCAGCAGTGAAGGAGTCGGGGAGACCCAGTACTTC. Its protein product is CASSEGVGETQYF. The gene calls are TRBV12-3 or TRBV12-4 and TRBJ2-5, with D unresolved. CDR3 length: 13 residues. Trimming cost V 5 bases and J 5 bases, with 12 bases left between them.

This clonotype turned up a few times. The gene calls are TRBV7-6 and TRBJ1-2, with D perhaps TRBD1 (5 bases). The V gene's germline CDR1 is SGHVS and CDR2 FNYEAQ. The CDR3 runs 14 residues. V shed 0 bases and J shed 8 bases, with 13 bases lying between them. The CDR3 sequence is CASSLAPQGGGYTF. The CDR3 DNA follows: TGTGCCAGCAGCTTAGCCCCCCAGGGAGGGGGCTACACCTTC.

DNA of the CDR3: TGTGCCAGCAGTGACAACAGGGGGCTCGCCTACGAGCAGTACTTC. Translating gives CASSDNRGLAYEQYF. The chain carries TRBV6-1 and TRBJ2-7, with TRBD1 matching over 9 bases. V gave up 3 bases and J gave up 2 bases; unmatched junction bases: 5. The CDR3 length is 15 residues. Germline lookup yields CDR1 MNHNS and CDR2 SASEGT.

This clonotype was counted many times. The J gene is TRBJ2-7, the V gene TRBV5-1, with 8 bases lining up with TRBD1. CDR3 length: 14 amino acids. Germline CDR1 and CDR2: SGHRS and YFSETQ. V was pared by 0 bases and J by 4 bases, with 3 bases of the junction left unmatched. The CDR3 DNA sequence: TGCGCCAGCAGCTTGGACAGGGGGAATTACGAGCAGTACTTC. Residues: CASSLDRGNYEQYF.

This clonotype was detected ten times or more. The chain is built from TRBV30 and TRBJ1-6; no definite D call. The germline V gene encodes CDR1 GTSNPN and CDR2 SVGIG (reference sequence). Trimming removed 0 bases from V and 3 bases from J, with 18 bases in between. There are 18 residues in the CDR3. CDR3 region: CAWSVQAGDLRYNSPLHF. DNA for the CDR3: TGTGCCTGGAGTGTACAAGCGGGAGATCTTCGCTATAATTCACCCCTCCACTTT.

There are many counts of this clonotype. The rearrangement uses TRBV12-3 or TRBV12-4 and TRBJ2-7, with 7 nucleotides matching TRBD2. This CDR3 is built from 17 residues. The J segment lost 5 bases and the V segment lost 2 bases, leaving 15 bases of the junction unmatched. The CDR3 loop reads CASSLRLGGNRQNEQYF. The CDR3 coding sequence is TGTGCCAGCAGTTTACGGTTGGGAGGGAACAGACAAAACGAGCAGTACTTC.

This clonotype was seen repeatedly, ten times or more. This sequence joins TRBV28 and TRBJ2-5; D is uncertain. V gave up 5 bases and J gave up 3 bases, with 1 base separating them. The CDR3 covers 10 residues. Germline V gene sequence: CDR1 MDHEN, CDR2 SYDVKM. CDR3 in DNA: TGTGCCAGCAGTAAAGAGACCCAGTACTTC. It is translated as CASSKETQYF.

Ten or more counts support this clonotype. This chain links TRBV28 with TRBJ1-2, with unresolved D. V was cut by 7 bases and J by 4 bases, with 16 bases left in between. Germline V lookup: CDR1 MDHEN, CDR2 SYDVKM. CDR3 length: 14 residues. As DNA, the CDR3 is TGTGCCAGCACCACCCAGGCAGGAGTCTATGGCTACACCTTC. Residues: CASTTQAGVYGYTF.

The gene calls are TRBV6-5 and TRBJ1-1, with unresolved D. V lost 4 bases, J lost 6 bases, and 9 bases lay in between. The CDR3 runs to 12 residues. Germline CDR1 MNHEY, CDR2 SVGAGI. Here the CDR3 reads CASSFPGSEAFF. DNA for the CDR3: TGTGCCAGCAGTTTTCCTGGATCTGAAGCTTTCTTT.

This clonotype has more than one count but fewer than ten. This chain links TRBV28 with TRBJ1-2, with 7 bases matching TRBD1. The CDR3 is made up of 13 amino acids. CDR1 and CDR2 from the germline V gene are MDHEN and SYDVKM. Losses at the gene ends were 3 bases for V and 6 bases for J; bases not matched to a gene: 4. The CDR3 sequence is CASSFRGMHGYTF. In DNA, the CDR3 is TGTGCCAGCAGTTTCAGGGGGATGCATGGCTACACCTTC.